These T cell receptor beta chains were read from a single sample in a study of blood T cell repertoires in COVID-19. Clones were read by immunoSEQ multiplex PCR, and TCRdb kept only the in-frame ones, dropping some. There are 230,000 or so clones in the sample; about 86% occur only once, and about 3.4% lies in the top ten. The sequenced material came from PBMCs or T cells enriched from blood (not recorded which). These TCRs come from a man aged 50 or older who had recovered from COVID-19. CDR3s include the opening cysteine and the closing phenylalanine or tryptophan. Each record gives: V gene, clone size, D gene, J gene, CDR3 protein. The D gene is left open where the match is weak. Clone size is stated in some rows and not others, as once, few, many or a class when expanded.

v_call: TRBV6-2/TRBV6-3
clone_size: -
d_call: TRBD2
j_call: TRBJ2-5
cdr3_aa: CASSPSGGLQETQYF

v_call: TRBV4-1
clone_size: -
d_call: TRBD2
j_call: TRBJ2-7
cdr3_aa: CASSQDAGSGRRGEQYF

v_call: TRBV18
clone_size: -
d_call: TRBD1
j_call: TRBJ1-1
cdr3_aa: CASSPPTGEGTEAFF

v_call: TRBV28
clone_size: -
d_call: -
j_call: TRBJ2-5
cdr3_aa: CASSFPGYQETQYF

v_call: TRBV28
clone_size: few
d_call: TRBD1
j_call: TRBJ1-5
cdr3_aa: CASSLRDREDQPQHF

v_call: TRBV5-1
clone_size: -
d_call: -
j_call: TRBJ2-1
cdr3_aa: CASKVNRAMISSYNEQFF

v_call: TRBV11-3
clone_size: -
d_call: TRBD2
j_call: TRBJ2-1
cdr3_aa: CASSLGPQASGGNKFF

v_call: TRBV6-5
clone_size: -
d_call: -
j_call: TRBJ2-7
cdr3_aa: CASSLGRGFYEQYF

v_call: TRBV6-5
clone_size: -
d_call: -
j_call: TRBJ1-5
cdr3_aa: CASQRGSSNQPQHF

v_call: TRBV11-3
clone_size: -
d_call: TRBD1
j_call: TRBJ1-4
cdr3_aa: CASSYARTGISEKLFF

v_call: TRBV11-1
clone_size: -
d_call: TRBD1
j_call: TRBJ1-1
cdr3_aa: CASSSRDRGFTEAFF

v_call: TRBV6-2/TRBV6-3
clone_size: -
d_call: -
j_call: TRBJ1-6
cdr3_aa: CASSYGSGVGSPLHF

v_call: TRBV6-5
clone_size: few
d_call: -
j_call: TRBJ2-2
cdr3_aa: CASSPEIYRELFF

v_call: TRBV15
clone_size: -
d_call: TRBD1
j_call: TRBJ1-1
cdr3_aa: CATSKDRSNTEAFF

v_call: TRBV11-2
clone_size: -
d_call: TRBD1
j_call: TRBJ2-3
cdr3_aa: CASSQGAGFTDTQYF

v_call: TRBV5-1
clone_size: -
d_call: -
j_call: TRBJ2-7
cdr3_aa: CASSLVEYEQYF

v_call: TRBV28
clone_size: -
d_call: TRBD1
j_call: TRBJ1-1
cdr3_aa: CASIPPGQGDTEAFF

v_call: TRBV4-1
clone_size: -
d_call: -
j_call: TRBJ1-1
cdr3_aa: CASSHGAGMNTEAFF

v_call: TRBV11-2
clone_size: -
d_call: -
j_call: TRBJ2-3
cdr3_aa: CASSLGTGPPSQYF

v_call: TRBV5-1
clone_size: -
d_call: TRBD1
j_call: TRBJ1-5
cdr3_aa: CASSPDRGNQPQHF

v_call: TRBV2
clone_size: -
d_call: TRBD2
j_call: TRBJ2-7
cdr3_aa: CASSEKKAGGPDF

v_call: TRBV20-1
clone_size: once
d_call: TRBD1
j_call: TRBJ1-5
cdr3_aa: CSASRTGDPSNQPQHF

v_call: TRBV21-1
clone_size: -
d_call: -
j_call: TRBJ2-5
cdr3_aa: CASSAGQHFGQETQYF

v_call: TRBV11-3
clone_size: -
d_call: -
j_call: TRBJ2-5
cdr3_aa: CASSFESGETQYF

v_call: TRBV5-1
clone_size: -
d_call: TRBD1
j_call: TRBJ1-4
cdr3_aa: CASSLTRQGGEKLFF

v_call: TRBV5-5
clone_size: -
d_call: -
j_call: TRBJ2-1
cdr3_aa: CASNKMGHNEQFF

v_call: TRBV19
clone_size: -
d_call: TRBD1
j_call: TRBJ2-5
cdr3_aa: CASRPDRGEETQYF

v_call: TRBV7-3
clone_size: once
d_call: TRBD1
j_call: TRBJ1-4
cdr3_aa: CASSQTGGDGKLFF